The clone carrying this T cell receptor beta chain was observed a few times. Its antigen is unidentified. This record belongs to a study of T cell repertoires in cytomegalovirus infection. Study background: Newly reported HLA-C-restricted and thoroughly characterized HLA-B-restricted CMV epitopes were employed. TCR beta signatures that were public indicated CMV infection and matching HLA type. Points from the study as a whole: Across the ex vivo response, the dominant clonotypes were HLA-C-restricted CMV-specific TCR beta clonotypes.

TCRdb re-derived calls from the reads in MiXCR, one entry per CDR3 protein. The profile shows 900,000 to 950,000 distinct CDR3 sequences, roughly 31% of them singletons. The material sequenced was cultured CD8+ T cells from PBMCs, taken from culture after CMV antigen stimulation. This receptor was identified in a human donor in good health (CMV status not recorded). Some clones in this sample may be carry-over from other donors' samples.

The CDR3 DNA reads as TGTGCCAGCAGTCCCGACAGGGGCCCTCTCTACGAGCAGTACGTC. Encoded protein: CASSPDRGPLYEQYV. This chain uses TRBV6-5 with TRBJ2-7, with 8 nucleotides matching TRBD1. CDR3 length equals 15 residues. J gave up 3 bases and V 5 bases, and 9 bases lay outside the gene matches. Germline lookup yields CDR1 MNHEY and CDR2 SVGAGI.